This T cell receptor beta chain was recovered during a study of T cell repertoires in cytomegalovirus infection. The overall study: CMV epitopes in the study were HLA-C-restricted (recently identified) and HLA-B-restricted (well studied).

Via MiXCR, TCRdb re-called the reads, giving one row per CDR3 protein. Of nearly 700,000 distinct CDR3 sequences in the sample, around a third are singletons; the top ten hold 15% to 20%. The CDR3 has 13 residues. The germline V gene has CDR1 SGHTA and CDR2 FQGNSA. Trimming removed 1 base at V and 4 bases at J, with 7 bases between. The table lists this clonotype with a few counts. What it recognizes is unknown. Notes on the study in general: In two of eight donors, the top clonotype was HLA-C-restricted CMV-specific. Carriers of CMV and the relevant HLA type were discriminated by public TCR beta frequency.

The source is a human donor in good health (CMV status not recorded). Some clones in this sample may be carry-over from other donors' samples. Sequenced material: cultured PBMCs, taken from culture after CMV antigen stimulation. The chain has TRBV7-2 and TRBJ1-1; D is ambiguous. CDR3 loop: CASSLVASTEAFF. As DNA, the CDR3 is TGTGCCAGCAGCTTAGTAGCCAGCACTGAAGCTTTCTTT.